These 24 T cell receptor beta chains originate from one sample sequenced in a study of shared clonotypes between healthy human individuals. Clones were read by immunoSEQ multiplex PCR, and TCRdb kept only the in-frame ones, dropping some. Altogether about 340,000 clones are present, less than 75% being singletons, with the ten largest covering about 10%. The sample consisted of memory CD4+ T cells sorted from blood. Subset specified: CD45RA-negative fraction. The source of these receptors is a man aged 30 to 39 in good health.

This clone has only a few counts. V and J are TRBV7-9 and TRBJ1-2; possible D gene TRBD1, 6 bases. There are 13 residues in the CDR3. CDR1 and CDR2 (germline): SEHNR, FQNEAQ (reference sequence). V was trimmed by 4 bases and J by 8 bases, leaving 14 bases between them. CDR3 nucleotide sequence: TGTGCCAGCAGCTCACAGGGTGTAGGGGGCTACACCTTC. It specifies CASSSQGVGGYTF. Filled out from reference TRBV7-9 and TRBJ1-2, the complete variable domain reads DTGVSQNPRHKITKRGQNVTFRCDPISEHNRLYWYRQTLGQGPEFLTYFQNEAQLEKSRLLSDRFSAERPKGSFSTLEIQRTEQGDSAMYLCASSSQGVGGYTFGSGTRLTVV.

The V call is TRBV7-8, the J call TRBJ2-3; tentatively, D is TRBD2 (5 bases). Germline assignment: CDR1 SGHVS and CDR2 FQNEAQ. There are 16 residues in the CDR3. The V end was cut by 2 bases, the J end by 2 bases, with 14 bases between. The CDR3 DNA reads TGTGCCAGCAGCTTATCGGAGCGGTACTCCACAGATACGCAGTATTTT. The encoded protein is CASSLSERYSTDTQYF.

The chain combines TRBV6-1 with TRBJ2-1; D remains ambiguous. CDR3 size: 18 residues. V gave up 1 base and J gave up 0 bases, with 16 bases separating them. Germline CDR1 is MNHNS and CDR2 is SASEGT. The CDR3 here is CASSEGVGPKSSYNEQFF. The CDR3 DNA follows: TGTGCCAGCAGTGAAGGAGTCGGACCCAAGAGCTCCTACAATGAGCAGTTCTTC.

This clone was seen a few times. The chain carries TRBV5-1 and TRBJ2-1; possibly TRBD2 for D (6 bases). Germline V gives CDR1 SGHRS, CDR2 YFSETQ. The CDR3 is 15 amino acids. Deletions cut 0 bases from V and 0 bases from J, with 7 bases between. CDR3 region: CASSLVGSSYNEQFF. The DNA of the CDR3 is TGCGCCAGCAGCTTGGTCGGGAGCTCCTACAATGAGCAGTTCTTC.

This clone has at least ten counts. V gene TRBV29-1 combines with J gene TRBJ2-1; no definite D call. The CDR3 is made up of 10 amino acids. CDR1 is SQVTM, CDR2 ANQGSEA, per germline. Trimming shortened V by 4 bases and J by 10 bases, and 8 bases separated the two germline ends. CDR3 sequence: CSVVEGEQFF. DNA for the CDR3: TGCAGCGTTGTTGAAGGGGAGCAGTTCTTC.

A word on this clone: Other DNA sequences within the sample encode an identical CDR3. The chain uses TRBV7-9 and TRBJ1-4; D call uncertain. Trimming cost V 5 bases and J 0 bases, with 1 base left between them. The CDR3 has 12 amino acids. The germline V gene encodes CDR1 SEHNR and CDR2 FQNEAQ (reference sequence). The DNA for the CDR3 is TGTGCCAGCAGCCCAACTAATGAAAAACTGTTTTTT. Its translation: CASSPTNEKLFF.

This clone showed up just a few times. The chain is built from TRBV7-9 and TRBJ1-1; D gene unclear. V shed 0 bases and J shed 1 base, with 9 bases lying between them. CDR3 size: 15 residues. Germline V gives CDR1 SEHNR, CDR2 FQNEAQ (reference sequence). The CDR3 region has the DNA TGTGCCAGCAGCTTAGCTGGTAACAGGAACACTGAAGCTTTCTTT. Residues: CASSLAGNRNTEAFF.

This chain joins TRBV10-3 and TRBJ2-3, with D possibly called TRBD1 or TRBD2 (5 bases each). The length of the CDR3 is 16 residues. V was trimmed by 0 bases and J by 6 bases, leaving 16 bases between them. CDR1 is ENHRY and CDR2 is SYGVKD in the germline V gene. In DNA form, the CDR3 reads TGTGCCATCAGTGAGTCGAGATCCAGGGACCCCGATACGCAGTATTTT. It codes for CAISESRSRDPDTQYF.

The chain employs TRBV2 and TRBJ2-3; 10 positions match TRBD1. J gave up 4 bases and V 5 bases, and 15 bases lay outside the gene matches. The length of the CDR3 is 18 residues. Germline-derived CDR1 and CDR2 are SNHLY and FYNNEI. This CDR3 reads CASSQTGTGVRPPDTQYF. CDR3 nucleotide sequence: TGTGCCAGCAGTCAAACCGGGACAGGGGTGCGGCCACCAGATACGCAGTATTTT. Drawing the rest from reference TRBV2 and TRBJ2-3, the complete variable domain is EPEVTQTPSHQVTQMGQEVILRCVPISNHLYFYWYRQILGQKVEFLVSFYNNEISEKSEIFDDQFSVERPDGSNFTLKIRSTKLEDSAMYFCASSQTGTGVRPPDTQYFGPGTRLTVL.

DNA of the CDR3: TGTGCCAGCAGTTTATGGGGGACAGGCCCTGAAGGACTGTTTTTT. Translated, it gives CASSLWGTGPEGLFF. The chain uses TRBV28 and TRBJ1-4, with TRBD1 matching 8 bases. Germline V gene lookup returns CDR1 MDHEN and CDR2 SYDVKM. V was pared by 0 bases and J by 13 bases, with 10 bases of the junction left unmatched. CDR3 length equals 15 residues. The variable domain in full, completed from reference TRBV28 and TRBJ1-4, reads DVKVTQSSRYLVKRTGEKVFLECVQDMDHENMFWYRQDPGLGLRLIYFSYDVKMKEKGDIPEGYSVSREKKERFSLILESASTNQTSMYLCASSLWGTGPEGLFFGSGTQLSVL.

The chain employs TRBV28 and TRBJ1-1; weak D call: TRBD1 (5 bases). Between the trimmed V and J ends, which lost 5 bases and 11 bases, there was a span of 27 bases. Germline V CDR1 and CDR2: MDHEN, SYDVKM. The CDR3 runs 16 residues. CDR3 bases: TGTGCCAGCAGTCCACCCGGGCGGGTACCGGTAAGGGGTGCTTTCTTT. It encodes CASSPPGRVPVRGAFF.

This sequence joins TRBV5-1 and TRBJ1-1, with D unresolved. V was pared by 0 bases and J by 7 bases, with 4 bases between. The CDR3 has 11 residues. Per the germline V gene, CDR1 is SGHRS and CDR2 is YFSETQ. CDR3 sequence: CASSLGSEAFF. The CDR3 DNA follows: TGCGCCAGCAGCTTGGGAAGTGAAGCTTTCTTT.

This clone was detected many times. The J gene is TRBJ2-7, the V gene TRBV14; no clear D gene. V lost 0 bases, J lost 3 bases, and 3 bases lay in between. Germline assignment: CDR1 SGHDN and CDR2 FVKESK. The length of the CDR3 is 12 residues. In DNA form, the CDR3 reads TGTGCCAGCAGCCAAGACAACTACGAGCAGTACTTC. As protein: CASSQDNYEQYF.

The rearrangement uses TRBV7-6 and TRBJ1-1; D unclear. Germline-derived CDR1 and CDR2 are SGHVS and FNYEAQ. Trimming pared 6 bases from V and 0 bases from J, leaving 8 bases between. The CDR3 consists of 13 residues. The CDR3 DNA is TGTGCCAGCAGTCGGGATGTGAACACTGAAGCTTTCTTT. Translation gives CASSRDVNTEAFF.

With respect to this clone: The junction and the germline gene differ at one end; a read error may be behind it. The J gene is TRBJ2-6, the V gene TRBV7-7; possibly TRBD1 for D (6 bases). The CDR3 has 20 amino acids. The germline V gene has CDR1 SSHAT and CDR2 FNYEAQ (reference sequence). The CDR3 region is CASSSTGIRSLRSGANVLTF. In DNA form, the CDR3 reads TGTGCTAGCAGCTCTACAGGGATCCGGAGCCTTCGCTCTGGGGCCAACGTCCTGACTTTC.

CDR3 residues: CASSEDWSDTDTQYF. The CDR3 DNA follows: TGTGCCAGCAGCGAGGACTGGTCCGACACAGATACGCAGTATTTT. This sequence joins TRBV2 and TRBJ2-3; possible D gene TRBD2, 5 bases. Germline CDR1 SNHLY, CDR2 FYNNEI. V lost 6 bases and J lost 2, with 15 bases in between. This CDR3 contains 15 residues.

This rearrangement joins TRBV30 to TRBJ2-3; no clear D. Germline V gene lookup returns CDR1 GTSNPN and CDR2 SVGIG (reference sequence). The CDR3 spans 14 residues. The V gene lost 2 bases and the J gene lost 6 bases, with 15 bases spanning the gap. The DNA of the CDR3 is TGTGCCTGGAGTCCCGCCGGAGCCAGGGATACGCAGTATTTT. Its translation is CAWSPAGARDTQYF. Variable domain in full (rest from reference TRBV30 and TRBJ2-3): SQTIHQWPATLVQPVGSPLSLECTVEGTSNPNLYWYRQAAGRGLQLLFYSVGIGQISSEVPQNLSASRPQDRQFILSSKKLLLSDSGFYLCAWSPAGARDTQYFGPGTRLTVL.

The gene calls are TRBV7-9 and TRBJ2-2; D may correspond to TRBD1 or TRBD2 (6 bases each). Per germline, CDR1 SEHNR and CDR2 FQNEAQ (reference sequence). The V gene lost 4 bases and the J gene lost 7 bases, with 19 bases spanning the gap. This CDR3 spans 16 amino acids. This CDR3 is CASSSMGRRGGGELFF. CDR3 nucleotides: TGTGCCAGCAGCTCCATGGGGCGCAGGGGAGGCGGGGAGCTGTTTTTT.

V and J are TRBV29-1 and TRBJ2-5; TRBD2 aligns across 15 bases. The CDR3 runs to 13 residues. Germline CDR1 and CDR2: SQVTM and ANQGSEA. CDR3 DNA: TGCAGTTGGGGACTAGCGGGAGGTGAGACCCAGTACTTC. The encoded protein is CSWGLAGGETQYF.

This chain links TRBV25-1 with TRBJ2-1, with 9 bases fitting TRBD2. Looked up from germline, CDR1 is MGHDK and CDR2 is SYGVNS. The V and J ends lost 1 base and 6 bases, in that order; junction bases with no gene match: 7. CDR3 length: 16 amino acids. The CDR3 sequence is CASSELSSGIRNEQFF. CDR3 in DNA: TGTGCCAGCAGTGAATTATCTAGCGGGATACGCAATGAGCAGTTCTTC.

CDR3 sequence (DNA): TGCGCCAGCAGCTTGGCTTCCGGGGGCGAAGAGACCCAGTACTTC. Translated, it gives CASSLASGGEETQYF. This chain links TRBV5-1 with TRBJ2-5; tentatively, D is TRBD1 or TRBD2 (6 bases each). Looked up from germline, CDR1 is SGHRS and CDR2 is YFSETQ. The V and J ends lost 0 bases and 3 bases respectively, with 12 bases between them. The CDR3 consists of 15 residues.

J is TRBJ1-5 and V is TRBV29-1; D uncertain. V was trimmed by 6 bases and J by 2 bases, leaving 14 bases between them. The CDR3 totals 14 residues. Germline CDR1 reads SQVTM; CDR2 reads ANQGSEA. The CDR3 DNA is TGCAGCGTAGCAAGCGGGTGGGGCAATCAGCCCCAGCATTTT. It translates to CSVASGWGNQPQHF.

The chain uses TRBV6-1 and TRBJ1-2; the D gene is possibly TRBD1 (5 bases). This CDR3 contains 15 residues. The germline V gene has CDR1 MNHNS and CDR2 SASEGT. V was pared by 0 bases and J by 4 bases, with 12 bases between. CDR3 protein: CASSEALKGIYGYTF. CDR3 DNA sequence: TGTGCCAGCAGTGAAGCGCTTAAGGGGATCTATGGCTACACCTTC.

This clone was detected once. The chain has TRBV2 and TRBJ1-5, with 7 bases aligning to TRBD1. Losses at the gene ends were 3 bases for V and 5 bases for J; bases not matched to a gene: 4. The CDR3 is 14 residues long. Looked up from germline, CDR1 is SNHLY and CDR2 is FYNNEI. The CDR3 sequence is CASSDDRVDQPQHF. CDR3 coding DNA: TGTGCCAGCAGTGATGACAGGGTAGATCAGCCCCAGCATTTT.